The 19 T cell receptor beta chains below all came from one sample that was sequenced in a study of cytomegalovirus exposure and HLA in healthy donors. PCR amplification relied on 60 Vbeta primers (plus 13 Jbeta primers). The table came from immunoSEQ multiplex PCR; TCRdb's copy has only in-frame clones and leaves some out. The sample has around 76,000 clones; 78% are singletons. Sequencing was performed on PBMCs. The receptors derive from a middle-aged woman in good health and CMV-seropositive.

The rearrangement joins TRBV10-3 to TRBJ1-1; TRBD1 matches 11 bases. The J segment lost 6 bases and the V segment lost 7 bases, leaving 4 bases of the junction unmatched. The CDR3 sequence is 13 residues long. Germline V CDR1 and CDR2: ENHRY, SYGVKD. The CDR3 spells CAITPGQGAEAFF. DNA for the CDR3: TGTGCCATCACCCCGGGACAGGGGGCTGAAGCTTTCTTT.

As DNA, the CDR3 is TGTGGGGGGCACCACCAAGAGACCCAGTACTTC. It codes for CGGHHQETQYF. The genes are TRBV5-6 and TRBJ2-5, with a tentative D call TRBD1 (6 bases). This CDR3 contains 11 residues. Per the germline V gene, CDR1 is SGHDT and CDR2 is YYEEEE. Drawing the rest from reference TRBV5-6 and TRBJ2-5, the complete variable domain is DAGVTQSPTHLIKTRGQQVTLRCSPKSGHDTVSWYQQALGQGPQFIFQYYEEEERQRGNFPDRFSGHQFPNYSSELNVNALLLGDSALYLCGGHHQETQYFGPGTRLLVL.

The J gene is TRBJ2-7, the V gene TRBV28; TRBD1 matches 9 bases. The CDR3 sequence is 13 residues long. CDR1 MDHEN and CDR2 SYDVKM come from the germline V gene. The junction had 9 bases not matched to a gene; V was cut back by 10 bases and J by 5 bases. The CDR3 loop is CATLRTGVDEQYF. The CDR3 nucleotides read TGTGCCACGCTCAGGACAGGGGTGGACGAGCAGTACTTC. Variable domain in full (rest from reference TRBV28 and TRBJ2-7): DVKVTQSSRYLVKRTGEKVFLECVQDMDHENMFWYRQDPGLGLRLIYFSYDVKMKEKGDIPEGYSVSREKKERFSLILESASTNQTSMYLCATLRTGVDEQYFGPGTRLTVT.

The chain employs TRBV9 and TRBJ2-1; possible D gene TRBD2, 6 bases. Germline V gene sequence: CDR1 SGDLS, CDR2 YYNGEE. Trimming cost V 0 bases and J 2 bases, with 9 bases left between them. This CDR3 comprises 15 residues. CDR3 nucleotide sequence: TGTGCCAGCAGCGTAGCGGGGGTTACCTACAATGAGCAGTTCTTC. This sequence encodes CASSVAGVTYNEQFF.

The chain combines TRBV7-2 with TRBJ2-7, with 8 bases matching TRBD1. V trimming: 1 base; J trimming: 4 bases; junction bases outside the gene matches: 6. The CDR3 sequence is 15 residues long. CDR1 is SGHTA and CDR2 is FQGNSA in the germline V gene. CDR3 nucleotides: TGTGCCAGCAGCTTAGTAGGACAGGGCAGGTACGAGCAGTACTTC. This codes for CASSLVGQGRYEQYF.

Note on this clone: Germline is not matched at one junction end, which may reflect a read error. The chain carries TRBV19 and TRBJ1-6; TRBD1 matches 11 bases. The CDR3 extends over 15 amino acids. Per the germline V gene, CDR1 is LNHDA and CDR2 is SQIVND (reference sequence). The chain's CDR3 is CASIAGTGGNPPLHF. The CDR3 region has the DNA TGTGCCAGTATCGCCGGGACAGGGGGTAATCCACCCCTCCACTTT.

V is TRBV4-3 and J is TRBJ1-3; D gene ambiguous. Germline loops: CDR1 LGHNA, CDR2 YSLEER. This CDR3 has 15 amino acids. Trimming pared 1 base from V and 0 bases from J, leaving 7 bases between. The CDR3: CASSQGHRSGNTIYF. In DNA form, the CDR3 reads TGCGCCAGCAGCCAAGGACACCGCTCTGGAAACACCATATATTTT.

The V gene is TRBV5-1, the J gene TRBJ2-1, with a possible D match to TRBD2 (5 bases). Trimming shortened V by 1 base and J by 9 bases, and 14 bases separated the two germline ends. Germline assignment: CDR1 SGHRS and CDR2 YFSETQ. CDR3 length: 14 amino acids. This CDR3 is CASSLLTGMGEQFF. For the CDR3, the DNA is TGCGCCAGCAGCTTGTTGACGGGAATGGGTGAGCAGTTCTTC.

This chain links TRBV5-4 with TRBJ2-3, with 10 bases matching TRBD2. Unmatched junction bases numbered 11, after V lost 4 bases and J lost 6 bases. The CDR3 runs to 16 residues. Germline assignment: CDR1 SGHNT and CDR2 YYREEE (reference sequence). The CDR3 here is CASSPPAGGPSDTQYF. The CDR3 DNA sequence: TGTGCCAGCAGCCCGCCAGCGGGGGGGCCAAGTGATACGCAGTATTTT.

This chain connects TRBV6-5 to TRBJ1-2, with 7 nucleotides matching TRBD1. Germline assignment: CDR1 MNHEY and CDR2 SVGAGI. Trimming cost V 2 bases and J 0 bases; bases outside gene matches: 3. The CDR3 loop spans 15 amino acids. In DNA form, the CDR3 reads TGTGCCAGCAGTTACCGGACAGGCTCTAACTATGGCTACACCTTC. This gives the protein CASSYRTGSNYGYTF.

This chain links TRBV9 with TRBJ2-1, with D unresolved. The V end lost 0 bases, the J end lost 7 bases, and 8 bases lay between the germline ends. Germline V gives CDR1 SGDLS, CDR2 YYNGEE. The CDR3 loop spans 13 amino acids. CDR3 coding DNA: TGTGCCAGCAGCGTAGGAGCTAATAATGAGCAGTTCTTC. Encoded protein: CASSVGANNEQFF.

The CDR3, as DNA: TGTGCCAGCAGTTACTTGGGAGATTATAATTCACCCCTCCACTTT. Protein sequence: CASSYLGDYNSPLHF. This chain connects TRBV6-5 to TRBJ1-6, with D unresolved. The CDR3 contains 15 residues. V was clipped by 1 base and J by 4 bases, with 8 bases between them. The germline V gene has CDR1 MNHEY and CDR2 SVGAGI.

V gene TRBV7-9 combines with J gene TRBJ2-1; no clear D. Deletions cut 1 base from V and 10 bases from J, with 14 bases between. Per germline, CDR1 SEHNR and CDR2 FQNEAQ (reference sequence). This CDR3 contains 14 residues. CDR3 coding DNA: TGTGCCAGCAGCTTAGGAGACACAAGAAGGGAGCAGTTCTTC. Encoded protein: CASSLGDTRREQFF.

This clone occurred once. This CDR3 reads CASSLATGASNQPQHF. For the CDR3, the DNA is TGTGCCAGCAGCTTGGCAACAGGGGCCTCCAATCAGCCCCAGCATTTT. This chain uses TRBV7-8 with TRBJ1-5; 7 positions match TRBD1. The J segment lost 3 bases and the V segment lost 3 bases, leaving 8 bases of the junction unmatched. CDR1 is SGHVS and CDR2 is FQNEAQ in the germline V gene. The CDR3 is 16 amino acids.

A single count supports this clone. The chain combines TRBV28 with TRBJ1-1; D unresolved. CDR1 and CDR2 (germline): MDHEN, SYDVKM. Trimming left V 5 bases short and J 0 bases short, with 7 bases between. The CDR3 totals 13 residues. CDR3 region: CASSEALNTEAFF. CDR3 in DNA: TGTGCCAGCAGTGAGGCCCTGAACACTGAAGCTTTCTTT.

Comments on this clone: Other DNA sequences in the same sample also yield this CDR3. The chain combines TRBV7-2 with TRBJ2-3; 8 nucleotides match TRBD2. The CDR3 totals 14 residues. Trimming removed 0 bases from V and 6 bases from J; junction bases left unmatched: 2. CDR1 and CDR2 (germline): SGHTA, FQGNSA. The CDR3 spells CASSLAGGADTQYF. In DNA form, the CDR3 reads TGTGCCAGCAGCTTAGCCGGGGGGGCTGATACGCAGTATTTT.

V and J are TRBV15 and TRBJ2-1; 9 bases fit TRBD1. V lost 9 bases to trimming and J lost 7 bases; unmatched junction nucleotides: 4. Germline V gives CDR1 LNHNV, CDR2 YYDKDF (reference sequence). The CDR3 spans 12 residues. CDR3 amino acids: CATGDRENEQFF. Here the CDR3 DNA reads TGTGCCACGGGGGACAGGGAAAATGAGCAGTTCTTC.

The rearrangement links TRBV5-4 to TRBJ1-4, with TRBD1 matching over 9 bases. The V gene end was trimmed by 6 bases and the J gene end by 4 bases; junction bases not matched to a gene: 7. CDR3 size: 15 residues. Per germline, CDR1 SGHNT and CDR2 YYREEE (reference sequence). CDR3 sequence reads: CASKAQGAGNEKLFF. Here the CDR3 DNA reads TGTGCCAGCAAAGCACAGGGGGCCGGTAATGAAAAACTGTTTTTT.

The chain links TRBV6-4 to TRBJ2-3; D is ambiguous. The V end lost 2 bases, the J end lost 3 bases, and 15 bases lay between the germline ends. The CDR3 covers 16 residues. The germline CDR1 and CDR2 sequences are MRHNA and SNTAGT. As DNA, the CDR3 is TGTGCCAGCAGTGACGCGTCGGGTGGTGGGACAGATACGCAGTATTTT. Its translation is CASSDASGGGTDTQYF.